These 10 T cell receptor beta chains originate from one sample sequenced in a study of cytomegalovirus exposure and HLA in healthy donors (dated by TCRdb to 2016 to 2017). Library preparation was by the immunoSEQ multiplex PCR assay. A mixture of 60 forward primers for TCR Vbeta segments and 13 reverse primers for TCR Jbeta segments was used in the multiplex PCR. TCRdb took this table from immuneACCESS and kept in-frame rearrangements with V and J called. Such tables lack part of the clones; where checked against another copy, unresolved V genes explain under half of the gap, and the rest is unexplained. Counted in this sample were about 190,000 clones; approximately 82% of them appeared once. Roughly a tenth of the sample is held by the ten biggest clonotypes. Sequencing used PBMCs. The receptors derive from a woman aged 50 to 60 in good health and CMV-seropositive.

The chain is built from TRBV7-9 and TRBJ1-4, with 8 bases fitting TRBD1. The V segment lost 0 bases and the J segment 8 bases; nucleotides outside the gene matches: 17. The CDR3 is made up of 19 amino acids. Germline V CDR1 and CDR2: SEHNR, FQNEAQ (reference sequence). CDR3 residues: CASSLADLLQGDFPEKLFF. The CDR3, as DNA: TGTGCCAGCAGCTTAGCCGATCTTTTACAGGGGGATTTCCCAGAAAAACTGTTTTTT.

The chain links TRBV4-1 to TRBJ2-5; possibly TRBD1 for D (6 bases). CDR3 size: 15 residues. Trimming took off 2 bases at V and 2 bases at J, with 12 bases between the two ends. CDR1 and CDR2 from the germline V gene are MGHRA and YSYEKL. The CDR3 loop reads CASSQTGTIQETQYF. Here the CDR3 DNA reads TGCGCCAGCAGCCAAACCGGGACAATTCAAGAGACCCAGTACTTC.

In this sample, this clone turned up once. This chain links TRBV30 with TRBJ2-5; D uncertain. CDR1 is GTSNPN and CDR2 is SVGIG in the germline V gene (reference sequence). The CDR3 is 12 amino acids. Trimming took off 3 bases at V and 9 bases at J, with 14 bases between the two ends. The CDR3 spells CAWRRLRGSQYF. Here the CDR3 DNA reads TGTGCCTGGAGGCGGTTAAGAGGTTCCCAGTACTTC.

The CDR3 spells CAWSVRTGGYEQYF. The CDR3 nucleotides are TGTGCCTGGAGTGTTCGGACAGGGGGTTACGAGCAGTACTTC. This chain uses TRBV30 with TRBJ2-7, with 10 bases aligning to TRBD1. CDR1 and CDR2 (germline): GTSNPN, SVGIG (reference sequence). The CDR3 is made up of 14 amino acids. The trim removed 0 bases at V and 4 bases at J, leaving 3 bases unmatched.

The chain uses TRBV19 and TRBJ2-7, with 9 bases lining up with TRBD2. The J segment lost 6 bases and the V segment lost 4 bases, leaving 4 bases of the junction unmatched. CDR3 length: 13 residues. Germline V gene sequence: CDR1 LNHDA, CDR2 SQIVND (reference sequence). Here the CDR3 DNA reads TGTGCCAGTAGTAGCGGGGGGGGCTCCGAGCAGTACTTC. It codes for CASSSGGGSEQYF.

This clone was detected only a few times. The chain joins TRBV28 to TRBJ1-3; no clear D. CDR1 is MDHEN, CDR2 SYDVKM, per germline. This CDR3 region has 15 residues. V lost 7 bases and J 4 bases, leaving 17 bases between the germline ends. The CDR3 spells CASNPALAGGNTIYF. CDR3 bases: TGTGCCAGCAACCCGGCACTCGCGGGCGGAAACACCATATATTTT.

The chain uses TRBV18 and TRBJ2-2; no clear D. CDR3 length equals 14 residues. The germline gives CDR1 KGHSH, CDR2 LQKENI. Trimming took 2 bases from V and 6 from J, leaving 10 bases between them. The CDR3 nucleotides read TGTGCCAGCTCACCAGGAGTTCGACCCGGGGAGCTGTTTTTT. This encodes CASSPGVRPGELFF.

The V call is TRBV9, the J call TRBJ1-5; D is ambiguous. Trimming stripped 0 bases from V and 4 bases from J, with 8 bases between. From germline, CDR1 is SGDLS and CDR2 YYNGEE. The CDR3 runs to 14 residues. CDR3 region: CASSVEGENQPQHF. The CDR3 DNA is TGTGCCAGCAGCGTAGAAGGAGAGAATCAGCCCCAGCATTTT.

The CDR3 loop reads CASSPRKRQGSPEQYF. In DNA form, the CDR3 reads TGTGCCAGCAGCCCGCGGAAGAGACAGGGGAGTCCCGAGCAGTACTTC. The chain carries TRBV7-2 and TRBJ2-7; 8 bases fit TRBD1. After removal of 5 bases from V and 6 bases from J, the junction contained 15 bases not matched to a gene. Germline V gene data show CDR1 as SGHTA and CDR2 as FQGNSA. CDR3 length equals 16 residues.

The rearrangement uses TRBV6-5 and TRBJ1-1, with 9 bases lining up with TRBD1. Germline V lookup: CDR1 MNHEY, CDR2 SVGAGI. There are 14 residues in the CDR3. V shed 7 bases, J shed 5 bases, and the junction held 8 bases outside the gene matches. The CDR3 sequence: CASTPGQGRTEAFF. CDR3 nucleotides: TGTGCCAGCACCCCGGGACAGGGAAGGACTGAAGCTTTCTTT.